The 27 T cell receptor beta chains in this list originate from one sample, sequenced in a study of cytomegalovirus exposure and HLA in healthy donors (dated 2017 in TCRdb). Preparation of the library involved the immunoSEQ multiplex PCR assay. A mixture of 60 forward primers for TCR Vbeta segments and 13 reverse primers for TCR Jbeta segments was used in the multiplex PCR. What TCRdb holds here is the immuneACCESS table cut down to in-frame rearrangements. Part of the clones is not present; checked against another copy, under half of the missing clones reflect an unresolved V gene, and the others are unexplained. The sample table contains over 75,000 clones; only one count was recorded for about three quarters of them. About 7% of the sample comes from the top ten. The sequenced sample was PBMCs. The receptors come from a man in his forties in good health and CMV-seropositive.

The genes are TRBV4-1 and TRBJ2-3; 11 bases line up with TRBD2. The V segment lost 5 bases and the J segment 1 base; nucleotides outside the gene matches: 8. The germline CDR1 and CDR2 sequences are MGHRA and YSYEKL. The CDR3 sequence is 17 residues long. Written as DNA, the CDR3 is TGCGCCAGCAGCTTCAGACTAGCGGGGTCTGGCACAGATACGCAGTATTTT. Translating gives CASSFRLAGSGTDTQYF.

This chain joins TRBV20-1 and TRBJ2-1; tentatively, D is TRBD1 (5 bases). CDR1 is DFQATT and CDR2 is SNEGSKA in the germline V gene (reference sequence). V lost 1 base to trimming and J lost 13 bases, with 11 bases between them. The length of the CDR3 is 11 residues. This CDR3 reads CSARVGVVQFF. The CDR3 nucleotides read TGCAGTGCTAGAGTAGGGGTAGTACAGTTCTTC.

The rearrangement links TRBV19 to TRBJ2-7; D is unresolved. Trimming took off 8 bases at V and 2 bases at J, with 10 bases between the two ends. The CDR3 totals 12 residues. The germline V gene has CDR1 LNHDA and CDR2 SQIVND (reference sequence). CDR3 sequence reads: CASGPFPYEQYF. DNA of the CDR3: TGTGCCAGTGGGCCCTTTCCCTACGAGCAGTACTTC. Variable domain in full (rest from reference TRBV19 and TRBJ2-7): DGGITQSPKYLFRKEGQNVTLSCEQNLNHDAMYWYRQDPGQGLRLIYYSQIVNDFQKGDIAEGYSVSREKKESFPLTVTSAQKNPTAFYLCASGPFPYEQYFGPGTRLTVT.

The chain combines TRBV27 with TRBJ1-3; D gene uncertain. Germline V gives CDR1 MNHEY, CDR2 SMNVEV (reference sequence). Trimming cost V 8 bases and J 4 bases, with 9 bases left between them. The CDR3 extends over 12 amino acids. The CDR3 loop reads CASGGNGNTIYF. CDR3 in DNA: TGTGCCAGCGGAGGGAACGGAAACACCATATATTTT.

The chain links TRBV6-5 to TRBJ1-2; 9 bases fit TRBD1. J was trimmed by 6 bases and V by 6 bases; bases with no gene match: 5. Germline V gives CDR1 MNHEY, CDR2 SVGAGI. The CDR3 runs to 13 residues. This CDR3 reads CASRLQGADGYTF. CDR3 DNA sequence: TGTGCCAGCAGATTACAGGGGGCGGATGGCTACACCTTC.

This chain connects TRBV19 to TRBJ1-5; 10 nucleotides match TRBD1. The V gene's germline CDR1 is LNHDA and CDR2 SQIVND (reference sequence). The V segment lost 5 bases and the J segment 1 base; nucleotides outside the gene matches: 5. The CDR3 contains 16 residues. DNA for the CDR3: TGTGCCAGTAGTCCGCTGACAGGGGGCAGCAATCAGCCCCAGCATTTT. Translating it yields CASSPLTGGSNQPQHF.

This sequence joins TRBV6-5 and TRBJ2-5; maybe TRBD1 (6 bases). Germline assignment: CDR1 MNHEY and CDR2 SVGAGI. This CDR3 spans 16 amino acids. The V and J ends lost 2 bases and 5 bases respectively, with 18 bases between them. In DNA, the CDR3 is TGTGCCAGCAGTTACGGCAGGGGCAGGGACGGGGAGACCCAGTACTTC. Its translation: CASSYGRGRDGETQYF.

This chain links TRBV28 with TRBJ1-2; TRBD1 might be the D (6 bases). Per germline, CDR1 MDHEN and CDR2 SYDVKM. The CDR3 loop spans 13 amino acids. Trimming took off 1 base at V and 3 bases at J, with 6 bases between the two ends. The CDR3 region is CASSLYRDYGYTF. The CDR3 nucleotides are TGTGCCAGCAGTTTATACAGGGACTATGGCTACACCTTC.

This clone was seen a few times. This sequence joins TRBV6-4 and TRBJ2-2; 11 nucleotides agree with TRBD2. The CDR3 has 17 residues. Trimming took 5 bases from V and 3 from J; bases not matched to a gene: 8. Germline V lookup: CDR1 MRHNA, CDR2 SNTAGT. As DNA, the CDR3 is TGTGCCAGCAGTAAAACCGGGACTAGCGGATACACCGGGGAGCTGTTTTTT. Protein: CASSKTGTSGYTGELFF.

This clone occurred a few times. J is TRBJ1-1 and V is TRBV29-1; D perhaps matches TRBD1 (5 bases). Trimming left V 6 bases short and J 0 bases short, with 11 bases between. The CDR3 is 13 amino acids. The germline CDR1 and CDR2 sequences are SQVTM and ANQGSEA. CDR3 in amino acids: CSVVGGMNTEAFF. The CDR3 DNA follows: TGCAGCGTGGTTGGGGGGATGAACACTGAAGCTTTCTTT.

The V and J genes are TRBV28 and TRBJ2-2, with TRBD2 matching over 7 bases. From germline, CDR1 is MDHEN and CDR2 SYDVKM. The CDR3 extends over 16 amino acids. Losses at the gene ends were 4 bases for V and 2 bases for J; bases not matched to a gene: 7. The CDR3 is CASSSTRTSNTGELFF. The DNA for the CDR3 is TGTGCCAGCAGTTCCACCCGGACTAGTAACACCGGGGAGCTGTTTTTT.

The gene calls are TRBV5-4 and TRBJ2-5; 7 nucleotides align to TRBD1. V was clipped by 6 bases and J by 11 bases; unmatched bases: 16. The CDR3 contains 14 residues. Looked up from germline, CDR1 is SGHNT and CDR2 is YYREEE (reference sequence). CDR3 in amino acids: CASNGDRSLGEQYF. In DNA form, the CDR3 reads TGTGCCAGCAACGGGGACAGATCCCTTGGGGAGCAGTACTTC.

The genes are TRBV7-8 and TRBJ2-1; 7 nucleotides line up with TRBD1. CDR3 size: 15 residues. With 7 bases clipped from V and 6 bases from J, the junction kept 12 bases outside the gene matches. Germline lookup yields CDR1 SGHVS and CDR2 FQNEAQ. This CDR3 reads CASTPARTGINEQFF. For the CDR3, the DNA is TGTGCCAGCACCCCGGCGAGGACAGGCATCAATGAGCAGTTCTTC.

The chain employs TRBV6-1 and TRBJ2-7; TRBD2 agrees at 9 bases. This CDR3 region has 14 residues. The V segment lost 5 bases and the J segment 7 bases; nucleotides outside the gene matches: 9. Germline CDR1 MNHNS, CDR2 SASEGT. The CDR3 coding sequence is TGTGCCAGCAGTAGAATAGCGGGGGCGGAGGAGCAGTACTTC. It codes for CASSRIAGAEEQYF.

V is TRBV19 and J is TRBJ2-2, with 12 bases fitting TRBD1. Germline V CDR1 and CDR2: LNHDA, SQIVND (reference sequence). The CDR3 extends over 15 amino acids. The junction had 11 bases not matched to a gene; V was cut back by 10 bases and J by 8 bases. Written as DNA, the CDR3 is TGTGCCACCATGGTTGGGACAGGGGGCAGAGGGGAGCTGTTTTTT. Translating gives CATMVGTGGRGELFF.

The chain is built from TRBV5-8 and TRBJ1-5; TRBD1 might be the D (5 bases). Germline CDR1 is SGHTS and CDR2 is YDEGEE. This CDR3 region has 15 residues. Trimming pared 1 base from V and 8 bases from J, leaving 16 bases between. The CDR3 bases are TGTGCCAGCAGCTTGACGGGCCTGGACATTGAGCCCCAGCATTTT. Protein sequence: CASSLTGLDIEPQHF. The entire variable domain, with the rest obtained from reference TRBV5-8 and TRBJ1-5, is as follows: EAGVTQSPTHLIKTRGQQATLRCSPISGHTSVYWYQQALGLGLQFLLWYDEGEERNRGNFPPRFSGRQFPNYSSELNVNALELEDSALYLCASSLTGLDIEPQHFGDGTRLSIL.

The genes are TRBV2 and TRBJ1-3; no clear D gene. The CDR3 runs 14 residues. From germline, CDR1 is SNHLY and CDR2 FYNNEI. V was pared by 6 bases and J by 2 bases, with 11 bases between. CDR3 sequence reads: CASSGYGAGNTIYF. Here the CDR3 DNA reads TGTGCCAGCAGCGGGTACGGGGCTGGAAACACCATATATTTT. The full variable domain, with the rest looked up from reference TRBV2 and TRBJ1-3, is EPEVTQTPSHQVTQMGQEVILRCVPISNHLYFYWYRQILGQKVEFLVSFYNNEISEKSEIFDDQFSVERPDGSNFTLKIRSTKLEDSAMYFCASSGYGAGNTIYFGEGSWLTVV.

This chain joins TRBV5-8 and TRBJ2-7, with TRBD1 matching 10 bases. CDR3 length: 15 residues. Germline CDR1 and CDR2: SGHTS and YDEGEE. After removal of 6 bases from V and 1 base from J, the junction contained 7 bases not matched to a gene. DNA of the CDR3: TGTGCCAGCAACCTGGGACAGGGGACTTCCTACGAGCAGTACTTC. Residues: CASNLGQGTSYEQYF.

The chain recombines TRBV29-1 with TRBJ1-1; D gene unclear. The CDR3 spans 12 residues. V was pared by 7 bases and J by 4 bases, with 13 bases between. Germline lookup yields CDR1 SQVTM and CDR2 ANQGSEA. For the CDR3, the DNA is TGCAGCGCGCTCCCCTTGAGCACTGAAGCTTTCTTT. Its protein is CSALPLSTEAFF.

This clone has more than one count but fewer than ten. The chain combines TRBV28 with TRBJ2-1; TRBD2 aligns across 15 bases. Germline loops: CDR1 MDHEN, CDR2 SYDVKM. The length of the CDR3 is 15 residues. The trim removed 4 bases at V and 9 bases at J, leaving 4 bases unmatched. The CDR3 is CASSYRTSGGGEQFF. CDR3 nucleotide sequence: TGTGCCAGCAGTTACCGGACTAGCGGGGGGGGTGAGCAGTTCTTC.

CDR3 in DNA: TGTGCCAGTTCCCCGATAGGAGTCAATCAGCCCCAGCATTTT. It codes for CASSPIGVNQPQHF. This sequence joins TRBV19 and TRBJ1-5; no definite D call. The CDR3 extends over 14 amino acids. Germline V lookup: CDR1 LNHDA, CDR2 SQIVND (reference sequence). Deletions cut 8 bases from V and 3 bases from J, with 14 bases between. Supplemented by reference TRBV19 and TRBJ1-5, the full variable domain reads DGGITQSPKYLFRKEGQNVTLSCEQNLNHDAMYWYRQDPGQGLRLIYYSQIVNDFQKGDIAEGYSVSREKKESFPLTVTSAQKNPTAFYLCASSPIGVNQPQHFGDGTRLSIL.

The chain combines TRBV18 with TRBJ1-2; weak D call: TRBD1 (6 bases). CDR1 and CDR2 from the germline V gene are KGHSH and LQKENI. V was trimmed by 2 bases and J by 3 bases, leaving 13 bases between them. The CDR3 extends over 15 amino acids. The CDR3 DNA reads TGTGCCAGCTCACCAGGGGGGGGGCCAGACTATGGCTACACCTTC. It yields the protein CASSPGGGPDYGYTF.

CDR3 residues: CASGKGLSYEQYF. The CDR3, as DNA: TGTGCTAGTGGCAAGGGACTGTCCTACGAGCAGTACTTC. The rearrangement links TRBV12-5 to TRBJ2-7, with a tentative D call TRBD2 (6 bases). V was pared by 6 bases and J by 1 base, with 10 bases between. Germline V gives CDR1 LGHNT, CDR2 FRNRAP. The CDR3 length is 13 residues.

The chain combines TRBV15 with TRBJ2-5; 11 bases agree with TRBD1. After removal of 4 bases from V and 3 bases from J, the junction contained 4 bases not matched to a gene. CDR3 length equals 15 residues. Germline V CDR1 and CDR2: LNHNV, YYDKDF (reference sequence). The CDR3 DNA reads TGTGCCACCAGCACGGACAGGGGGCGCGAAGAGACCCAGTACTTC. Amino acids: CATSTDRGREETQYF.

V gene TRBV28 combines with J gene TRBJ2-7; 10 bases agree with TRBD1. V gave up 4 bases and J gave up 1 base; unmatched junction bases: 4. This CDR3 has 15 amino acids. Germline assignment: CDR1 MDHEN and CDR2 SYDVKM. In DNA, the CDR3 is TGTGCCAGCAGTTCCCGGGACAGGGGTTCCTACGAGCAGTACTTC. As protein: CASSSRDRGSYEQYF.

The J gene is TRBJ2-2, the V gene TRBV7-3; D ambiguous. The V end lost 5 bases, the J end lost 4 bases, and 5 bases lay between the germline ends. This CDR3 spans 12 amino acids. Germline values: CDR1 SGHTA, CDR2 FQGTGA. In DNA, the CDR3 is TGTGCCAGCAGCCCCTCCACCGGGGAGCTGTTTTTT. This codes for CASSPSTGELFF.

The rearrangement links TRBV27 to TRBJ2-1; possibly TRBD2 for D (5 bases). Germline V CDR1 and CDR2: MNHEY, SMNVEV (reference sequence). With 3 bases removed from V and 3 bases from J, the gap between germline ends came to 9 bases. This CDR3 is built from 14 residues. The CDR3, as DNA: TGTGCCAGCAGTTTTGCGGGCTTCTACAATGAGCAGTTCTTC. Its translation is CASSFAGFYNEQFF.